This T cell receptor (beta chain) was retrieved from a study of OX40 agonist ivuxolimab in advanced cancers. Looked up from germline, CDR1 is SGHVS and CDR2 is FQNEAQ. The CDR3 spans 14 residues. V lost 5 bases and J 5 bases, leaving 13 bases between the germline ends. Here immunoSEQ multiplex PCR was the method, and the copy in TCRdb shows in-frame clones only, minus some. The sample has tens of thousands of clones; roughly 84% are singletons. The receptor's source is an adult with an advanced solid tumor such as melanoma, head and neck, liver or kidney cancer. This sequence joins TRBV7-8 and TRBJ2-1; D possibly uses TRBD1 or TRBD2 (7 bases each). Sequenced material: CD4+ or CD8+ T cells sorted from blood, taken in a trial of the OX40 agonist ivuxolimab. This CDR3 reads CASSLQGRDNEQFF. Here the CDR3 DNA reads TGTGCCAGCAGCCTACAGGGGAGGGACAATGAGCAGTTCTTC.